This entry lists 26 T cell receptor beta chains sequenced from one sample in a study of T-cell memory formation after mild COVID-19. TCRdb reprocessed the 5' RACE reads via MiXCR and lists one record per CDR3 protein. The sample has 200,000 to 250,000 distinct CDR3 sequences, 8% to 10% seen once. The sequenced material came from PBMCs or a T cell subset sorted from them (not recorded which). These receptors originate from a young man who had mild COVID-19 (a few samples of this study predate the infection). Cell type and time point are not known.

This chain joins TRBV7-2 and TRBJ1-2; weak D call: TRBD1 (6 bases). The germline CDR1 and CDR2 sequences are SGHTA and FQGNSA. The CDR3 extends over 14 amino acids. With 5 bases removed from V and 2 bases from J, the gap between germline ends came to 12 bases. The CDR3 sequence: CASSIATGNYGYTF. The CDR3 DNA reads as TGTGCCAGCAGCATTGCCACAGGGAACTATGGCTACACCTTC.

Regarding this clonotype: The conserved closing phenylalanine or tryptophan is absent in this CDR3, likely reflecting a read error. This chain joins TRBV29-1 and TRBJ2-1; 10 bases align to TRBD1. The CDR3 loop spans 11 amino acids. Germline assignment: CDR1 SQVTM and CDR2 ANQGSEA. The DNA of the CDR3 is TGCAGTTCGACAGGGGGCTATGAGCAGTTCTTA. Translating it yields CSSTGGYEQFL.

There are a few counts of this clonotype. The V gene is TRBV7-3, the J gene TRBJ1-1, with 7 bases that match TRBD1. With 4 bases clipped from V and 7 bases from J, the junction kept 9 bases outside the gene matches. Germline lookup yields CDR1 SGHTA and CDR2 FQGTGA. The CDR3 is 14 residues long. For the CDR3, the DNA is TGTGCCAGCAGCTCAAAGGGGGCCAGAGTTGAAGCTTTCTTT. Its protein is CASSSKGARVEAFF.

The chain joins TRBV7-2 to TRBJ2-2, with TRBD1 identical over 10 bases. The CDR3 has 16 amino acids. The V segment lost 4 bases and the J segment 5 bases; nucleotides outside the gene matches: 7. Germline lookup yields CDR1 SGHTA and CDR2 FQGNSA. In DNA, the CDR3 is TGTGCCAGCAGCTCGTACGGACAGGGGGTGACCGGGGAGCTGTTTTTT. As protein: CASSSYGQGVTGELFF.

This clonotype occurred a few times. This rearrangement joins TRBV29-1 to TRBJ2-2; tentatively, D is TRBD1 (7 bases). The germline V gene encodes CDR1 SQVTM and CDR2 ANQGSEA. The V end lost 7 bases, the J end lost 6 bases, and 21 bases lay between the germline ends. This CDR3 has 15 amino acids. The CDR3 spells CSAGETGRPAGELFF. CDR3 bases: TGCAGCGCTGGAGAGACAGGGAGGCCGGCCGGGGAGCTGTTTTTT.

In this sample, this clonotype turned up a few times. The rearrangement joins TRBV24-1 to TRBJ1-2; no reliable D call. Deletions cut 1 base from V and 3 bases from J, with 2 bases between. CDR1 is KGHDR, CDR2 SFDVKD, per germline. The CDR3 is made up of 12 amino acids. The CDR3 DNA reads TGTGCCACCAGTGATTTTTACTATGGCTACACCTTC. Protein product: CATSDFYYGYTF.

At least ten counts were recorded for this clonotype. This sequence joins TRBV6-5 and TRBJ1-4; D remains ambiguous. In germline, CDR1 is MNHEY, CDR2 SVGAGI. Trimming stripped 0 bases from V and 3 bases from J, with 14 bases between. There are 17 residues in the CDR3. This chain's CDR3 is CASSYSFRSGSNEKLFF. CDR3 DNA sequence: TGTGCCAGCAGTTACTCGTTTAGGTCGGGCTCTAATGAAAAACTGTTTTTT.

This clonotype was counted a few times. This sequence joins TRBV29-1 and TRBJ2-4; D remains unclear. CDR3 length: 12 amino acids. Trimming left V 5 bases short and J 5 bases short, with 10 bases between. Germline values: CDR1 SQVTM, CDR2 ANQGSEA. DNA for the CDR3: TGCAGCGTTCGAGCCCTCCAAAACATTCAGTACTTC. As protein: CSVRALQNIQYF.

Many counts were recorded for this clonotype. This chain links TRBV24-1 with TRBJ2-3; 9 bases are shared with TRBD1. The CDR3 consists of 16 residues. V was clipped by 2 bases and J by 1 base; unmatched bases: 3. CDR1 is KGHDR and CDR2 is SFDVKD in the germline V gene. CDR3 sequence reads: CATSDSQGAGTDTQYF. The CDR3 DNA reads as TGTGCCACCAGTGATTCACAGGGGGCAGGCACAGATACGCAGTATTTT.

This clonotype was seen many times. The chain recombines TRBV4-3 with TRBJ1-5; the match to TRBD1 covers 7 bases. There are 15 residues in the CDR3. The germline V gene has CDR1 LGHNA and CDR2 YSLEER. The trim removed 4 bases at V and 5 bases at J, leaving 8 bases unmatched. The CDR3 sequence is CASSPTGDSYQPQHF. In DNA, the CDR3 is TGCGCCAGCAGCCCAACAGGGGACAGTTATCAGCCCCAGCATTTT.

The J gene is TRBJ1-2, the V gene TRBV12-3 or TRBV12-4; TRBD1 agrees at 7 bases. The CDR3 consists of 15 residues. V lost 6 bases, J lost 3 bases, and 10 bases stayed unmatched. CDR3 nucleotide sequence: TGTGCCAGCAGACCCTACAGGGGCGGTTACTATGGCTACACCTTC. Translating gives CASRPYRGGYYGYTF.

This clonotype was recorded at least ten times. The rearrangement links TRBV5-1 to TRBJ2-3; 8 positions agree with TRBD2. This CDR3 contains 13 residues. Germline CDR1 reads SGHRS; CDR2 reads YFSETQ. Unmatched junction bases numbered 5, after V lost 5 bases and J lost 6 bases. As DNA, the CDR3 is TGCGCCAGCAGTGTAGCGGGGACGGATACGCAGTATTTT. Translation: CASSVAGTDTQYF.

This clonotype appeared a few times. The genes are TRBV7-9 and TRBJ1-1; D call uncertain. Germline CDR1 reads SEHNR; CDR2 reads FQNEAQ (reference sequence). The length of the CDR3 is 13 residues. Trimming took 6 bases from V and 3 from J, leaving 11 bases between them. This chain's CDR3 is CASRPWRDTEAFF. In DNA form, the CDR3 reads TGTGCCAGCAGACCTTGGAGGGACACTGAAGCTTTCTTT.

CDR3 amino acids: CASSLSQTGAHEQYV. The CDR3 DNA follows: TGTGCCAGCAGCTTATCCCAGACAGGGGCGCACGAGCAGTACGTC. The chain is built from TRBV7-2 and TRBJ2-7; 8 bases map to TRBD1. V lost 2 bases to trimming and J lost 5 bases; unmatched junction nucleotides: 8. The germline CDR1 and CDR2 sequences are SGHTA and FQGNSA. The CDR3 totals 15 residues.

Only a few counts were recorded for this clonotype. The V call is TRBV29-1, the J call TRBJ2-2; D ambiguous. CDR3 length: 15 amino acids. CDR1 SQVTM and CDR2 ANQGSEA come from the germline V gene. The V end was cut by 7 bases, the J end by 6 bases, with 21 bases between. The CDR3 bases are TGCAGCGCCGAATCAGCCCGAGGCGCACCCGGGGAGCTGTTTTTT. Residues: CSAESARGAPGELFF.

This clonotype has at least ten counts. The V gene is TRBV5-1, the J gene TRBJ1-5, with 9 bases that match TRBD1. The CDR3 is 14 amino acids. J lost 7 bases, V lost 4 bases, and 6 bases had no gene match. CDR1 is SGHRS and CDR2 is YFSETQ in the germline V gene. This chain's CDR3 is CASSPRTGEQPQHF. CDR3 in DNA: TGCGCCAGCAGCCCACGGACAGGGGAACAGCCCCAGCATTTT.

The sample holds many counts of this clonotype. The DNA is left out, because the CDR3 cannot be placed on it with certainty; the CDR3 is given as TCRdb lists it. This chain connects TRBV12-3 or TRBV12-4 to TRBJ2-3; the table's D gene call, TRBD1, was not cross checked with the DNA. 15 amino acids form the CDR3, both terminal residues included. CDR3 residues: CASSSSAGEADTQYF.

This clonotype was counted a few times. The chain employs TRBV12-3 or TRBV12-4 and TRBJ2-7, with TRBD1 matching over 8 bases. The CDR3 has 15 residues. The ends lost 7 bases at V and 6 bases at J; junction bases unmatched: 14. The CDR3 region has the DNA TGTGCCAGCAACCAGGGGGCCCTACTCGGGGGCGAGCAGTACTTC. This translates into CASNQGALLGGEQYF.

This clonotype occurred a few times. The chain joins TRBV12-3 or TRBV12-4 to TRBJ2-7; D not certain. CDR3 length: 12 amino acids. Trimming left V 3 bases short and J 3 bases short, with 6 bases between. As DNA, the CDR3 is TGTGCCAGCAGTTTTCTGAGCTACGAGCAGTACTTC. It translates to CASSFLSYEQYF.

The chain couples TRBV7-2 to TRBJ1-2; D perhaps matches TRBD1 (5 bases). V gave up 5 bases and J gave up 4 bases, with 14 bases separating them. Germline assignment: CDR1 SGHTA and CDR2 FQGNSA. This CDR3 is 14 amino acids long. This CDR3 reads CASSANAGFYGYTF. CDR3 DNA sequence: TGTGCCAGCAGCGCGAACGCAGGGTTCTATGGCTACACCTTC.

This clonotype was observed many times. The chain joins TRBV5-1 to TRBJ2-3; TRBD2 agrees at 8 bases. The CDR3 is made up of 15 amino acids. CDR1 and CDR2 from the germline V gene are SGHRS and YFSETQ. Losses at the gene ends were 6 bases for V and 3 bases for J; bases not matched to a gene: 9. CDR3 coding DNA: TGCGCCAGCACGCGAGACGGGGGGGCGACAGATACGCAGTATTTT. This gives the protein CASTRDGGATDTQYF.

This clonotype was counted only a few times. The chain uses TRBV27 and TRBJ2-3; D tentatively fits TRBD1 or TRBD2 (5 bases each). The CDR3 loop spans 13 amino acids. Trimming removed 7 bases from V and 5 bases from J, with 13 bases in between. Germline CDR1 is MNHEY and CDR2 is SMNVEV (reference sequence). The CDR3 is CASTPGPGDTQYF. Here the CDR3 DNA reads TGTGCCAGCACCCCGGGGCCGGGAGATACGCAGTATTTT.

In this sample, this clonotype turned up many times. The chain couples TRBV12-3 or TRBV12-4 to TRBJ2-3; 7 bases align to TRBD1. The CDR3 runs 15 residues. The trim removed 7 bases at V and 2 bases at J, leaving 9 bases unmatched. The DNA of the CDR3 is TGTGCCAGCAATATGGACAGGACTGCCACAGATACGCAGTATTTT. It yields the protein CASNMDRTATDTQYF.

The chain links TRBV20-1 to TRBJ1-5; D unresolved. Germline V CDR1 and CDR2: DFQATT, SNEGSKA (reference sequence). Trimming stripped 6 bases from V and 4 bases from J, with 10 bases between. The CDR3 runs to 12 residues. This chain's CDR3 is CSARPRNQPQHF. For the CDR3, the DNA is TGCAGTGCCAGGCCGCGGAATCAGCCCCAGCATTTT.

The chain links TRBV6-6 to TRBJ2-1, with a weak D call TRBD2 (5 bases). V was cut by 2 bases and J by 12 bases, with 11 bases left in between. Germline lookup yields CDR1 MNHNY and CDR2 SVGAGI (reference sequence). The CDR3 has 12 amino acids. The CDR3 coding sequence is TGTGCCAGCAGTTACGACTATTTGGGGCAGTTCTTC. This translates into CASSYDYLGQFF.

J is TRBJ2-7 and V is TRBV2; 7 bases fit TRBD2. CDR1 is SNHLY and CDR2 is FYNNEI in the germline V gene. This CDR3 comprises 16 residues. The ends lost 1 base at V and 4 bases at J; junction bases unmatched: 10. CDR3 nucleotides: TGTGCCAGCAGTGAAGGGTTGGGACTAACTCTTTACGAGCAGTACTTC. This gives the protein CASSEGLGLTLYEQYF.